This entry describes one T cell receptor beta chain. The antigen is unknown. The sample originates from a study of OX40 agonist ivuxolimab in advanced cancers. The V gene end was trimmed by 3 bases and the J gene end by 7 bases; junction bases not matched to a gene: 10. Germline CDR1 is SGHDT and CDR2 is YYEEEE. This CDR3 has 16 amino acids. Some clones are missing from TCRdb's copy, which holds only in-frame ones; the method was immunoSEQ multiplex PCR. The sample includes fewer than 75,000 clones, about 87% seen only once; the top ten take 0.67%. Findings and caveats of the study: Low clonal expansion, among the lowest seen, marked partial responders at 0.1-3.0 mg/kg.

This receptor was taken from an adult with an advanced solid tumor such as melanoma, head and neck, liver or kidney cancer. The rearrangement links TRBV5-6 to TRBJ2-1; 10 bases match TRBD2. This sample comprised CD4+ or CD8+ T cells sorted from blood, obtained in a trial of the OX40 agonist ivuxolimab. CDR3 residues: CASSSPLAGVGNEQFF. DNA for the CDR3: TGTGCCAGCAGCTCACCTCTAGCGGGAGTAGGGAATGAGCAGTTCTTC.